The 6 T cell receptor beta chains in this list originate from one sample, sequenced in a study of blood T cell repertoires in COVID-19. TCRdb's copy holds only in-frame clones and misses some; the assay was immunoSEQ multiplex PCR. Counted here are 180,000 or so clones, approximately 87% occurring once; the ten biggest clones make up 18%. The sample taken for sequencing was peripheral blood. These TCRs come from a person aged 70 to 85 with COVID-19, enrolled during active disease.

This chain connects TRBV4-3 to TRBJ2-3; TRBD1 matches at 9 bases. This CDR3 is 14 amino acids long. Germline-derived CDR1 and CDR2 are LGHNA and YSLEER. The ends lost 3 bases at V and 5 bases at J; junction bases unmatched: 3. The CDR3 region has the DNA TGCGCCAGCAGCCAGAGGACAGGGGTAGATACGCAGTATTTT. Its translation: CASSQRTGVDTQYF.

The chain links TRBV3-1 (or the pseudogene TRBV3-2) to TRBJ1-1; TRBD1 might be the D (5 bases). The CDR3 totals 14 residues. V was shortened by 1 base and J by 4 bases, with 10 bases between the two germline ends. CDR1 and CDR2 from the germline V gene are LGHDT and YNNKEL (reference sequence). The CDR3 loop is CASSQATATTEAFF. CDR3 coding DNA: TGTGCCAGCAGCCAAGCGACAGCCACCACTGAAGCTTTCTTT.

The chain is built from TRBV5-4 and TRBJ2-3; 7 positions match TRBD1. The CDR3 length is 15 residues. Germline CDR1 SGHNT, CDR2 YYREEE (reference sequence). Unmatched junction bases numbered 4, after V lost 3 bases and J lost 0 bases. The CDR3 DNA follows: TGTGCCAGCAGCTATGGACAGGCAAGCACAGATACGCAGTATTTT. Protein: CASSYGQASTDTQYF.

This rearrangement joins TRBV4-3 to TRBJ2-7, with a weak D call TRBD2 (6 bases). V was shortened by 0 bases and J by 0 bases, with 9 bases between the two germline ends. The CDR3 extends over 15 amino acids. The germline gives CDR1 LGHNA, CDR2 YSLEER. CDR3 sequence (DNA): TGCGCCAGCAGCCAAGATATGGGACTCTCCTACGAGCAGTACTTC. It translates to CASSQDMGLSYEQYF.

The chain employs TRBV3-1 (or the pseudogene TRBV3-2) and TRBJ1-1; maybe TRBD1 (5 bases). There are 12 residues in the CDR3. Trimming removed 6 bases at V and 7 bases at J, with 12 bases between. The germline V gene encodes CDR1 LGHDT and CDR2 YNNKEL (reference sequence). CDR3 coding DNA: TGTGCCAGCAGTGACCGACAGCATGAAGCTTTCTTT. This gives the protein CASSDRQHEAFF.

DNA for the CDR3: TGCGCCAGCAGCTTAGAGTACCCCTATAATTCACCCCTCCACTTT. Amino acid sequence: CASSLEYPYNSPLHF. The J gene is TRBJ1-6, the V gene TRBV5-1; no definite D call. Trimming stripped 2 bases from V and 2 bases from J, with 8 bases between. This CDR3 has 15 amino acids. Germline CDR1 and CDR2: SGHRS and YFSETQ.